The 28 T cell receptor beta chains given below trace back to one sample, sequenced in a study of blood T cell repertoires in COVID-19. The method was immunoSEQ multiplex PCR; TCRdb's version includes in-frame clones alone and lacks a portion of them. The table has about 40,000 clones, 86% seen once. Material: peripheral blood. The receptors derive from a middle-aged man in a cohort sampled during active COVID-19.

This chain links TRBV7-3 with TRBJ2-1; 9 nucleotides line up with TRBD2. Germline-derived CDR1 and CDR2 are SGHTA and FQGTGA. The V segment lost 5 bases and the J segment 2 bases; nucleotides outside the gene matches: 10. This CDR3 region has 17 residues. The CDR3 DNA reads TGTGCCAGCAGCCAAACGGCCATAGCGGGAGCCTACAATGAGCAGTTCTTC. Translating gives CASSQTAIAGAYNEQFF.

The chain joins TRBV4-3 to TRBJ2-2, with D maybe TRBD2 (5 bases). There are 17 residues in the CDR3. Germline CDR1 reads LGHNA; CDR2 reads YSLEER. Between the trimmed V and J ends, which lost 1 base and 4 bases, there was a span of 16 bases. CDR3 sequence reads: CASSQGLLATGTGELFF. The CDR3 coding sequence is TGCGCCAGCAGCCAAGGGTTGCTAGCAACGGGCACCGGGGAGCTGTTTTTT.

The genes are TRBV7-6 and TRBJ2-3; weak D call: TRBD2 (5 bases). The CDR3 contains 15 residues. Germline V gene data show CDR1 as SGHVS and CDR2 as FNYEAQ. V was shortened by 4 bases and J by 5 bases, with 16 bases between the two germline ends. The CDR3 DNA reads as TGTGCCAGCAGCTCATCACGGAAGAGGGAAGATACGCAGTATTTT. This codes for CASSSSRKREDTQYF.

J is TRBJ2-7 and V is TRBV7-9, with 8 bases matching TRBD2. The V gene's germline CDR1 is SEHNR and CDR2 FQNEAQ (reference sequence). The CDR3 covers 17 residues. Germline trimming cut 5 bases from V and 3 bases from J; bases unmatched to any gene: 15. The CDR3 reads CASSPPRGSGVDYEQYF. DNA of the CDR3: TGTGCCAGCAGCCCCCCTCGGGGTAGCGGGGTCGACTACGAGCAGTACTTC.

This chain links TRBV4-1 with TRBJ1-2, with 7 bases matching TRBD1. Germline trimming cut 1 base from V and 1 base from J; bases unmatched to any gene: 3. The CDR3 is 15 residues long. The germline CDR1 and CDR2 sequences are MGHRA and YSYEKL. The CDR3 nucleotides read TGCGCCAGCAGCCAAGGGGGACAGTTTAACTATGGCTACACCTTC. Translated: CASSQGGQFNYGYTF.

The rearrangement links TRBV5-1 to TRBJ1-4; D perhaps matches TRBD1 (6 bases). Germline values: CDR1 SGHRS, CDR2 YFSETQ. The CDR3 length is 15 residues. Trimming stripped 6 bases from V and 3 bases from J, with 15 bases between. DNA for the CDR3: TGCGCCAGCAAAAGGAACAGGGCACCTAATGAAAAACTGTTTTTT. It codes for CASKRNRAPNEKLFF.

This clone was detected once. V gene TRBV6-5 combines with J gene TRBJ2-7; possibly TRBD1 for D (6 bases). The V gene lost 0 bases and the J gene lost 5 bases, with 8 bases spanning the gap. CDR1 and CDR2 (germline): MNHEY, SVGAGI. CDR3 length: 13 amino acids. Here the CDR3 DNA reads TGTGCCAGCAGTTACTCGGCAGGGGACGAGCAGTACGTC. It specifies CASSYSAGDEQYV.

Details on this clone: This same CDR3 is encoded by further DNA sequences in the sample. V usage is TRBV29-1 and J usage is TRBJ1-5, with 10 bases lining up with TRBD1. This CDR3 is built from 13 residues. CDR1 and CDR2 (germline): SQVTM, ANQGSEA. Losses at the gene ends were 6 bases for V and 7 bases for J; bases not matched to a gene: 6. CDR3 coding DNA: TGCAGCGTACGACAGGGGGCTGGGCAGCCCCAGCATTTT. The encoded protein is CSVRQGAGQPQHF.

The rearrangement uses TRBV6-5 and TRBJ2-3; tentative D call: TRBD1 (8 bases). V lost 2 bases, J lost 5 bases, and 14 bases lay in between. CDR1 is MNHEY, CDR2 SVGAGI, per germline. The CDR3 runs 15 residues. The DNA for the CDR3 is TGTGCCAGCAGTTACGGGGGGGGGACAGGAGATACGCAGTATTTT. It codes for CASSYGGGTGDTQYF.

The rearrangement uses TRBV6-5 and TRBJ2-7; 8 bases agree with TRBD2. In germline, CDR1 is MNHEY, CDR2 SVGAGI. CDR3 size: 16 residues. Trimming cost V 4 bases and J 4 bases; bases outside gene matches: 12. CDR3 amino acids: CASSFSGGAVRYEQYF. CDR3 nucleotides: TGTGCCAGCAGTTTCTCCGGGGGGGCGGTAAGGTACGAGCAGTACTTC.

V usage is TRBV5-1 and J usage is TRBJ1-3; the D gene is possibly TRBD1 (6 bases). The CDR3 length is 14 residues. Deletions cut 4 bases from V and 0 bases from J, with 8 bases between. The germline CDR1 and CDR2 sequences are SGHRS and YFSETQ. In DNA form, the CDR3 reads TGCGCCAGCAGCCTCAGGGGCTCTGGAAACACCATATATTTT. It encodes CASSLRGSGNTIYF.

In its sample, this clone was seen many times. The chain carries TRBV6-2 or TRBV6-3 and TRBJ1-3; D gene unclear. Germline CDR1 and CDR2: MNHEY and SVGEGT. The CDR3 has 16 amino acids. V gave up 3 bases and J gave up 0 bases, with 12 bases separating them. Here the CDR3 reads CASSYNQEFSGNTIYF. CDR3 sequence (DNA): TGTGCCAGCAGTTATAACCAGGAATTCTCTGGAAACACCATATATTTT.

CDR3 protein: CASSGQNTGELFF. The CDR3 coding sequence is TGTGCCAGCAGTGGACAGAACACCGGGGAGCTGTTTTTT. The chain combines TRBV6-6 with TRBJ2-2; TRBD1 might be the D (5 bases). This CDR3 comprises 13 residues. V was clipped by 5 bases and J by 1 base, with 5 bases between them. Germline-derived CDR1 and CDR2 are MNHNY and SVGAGI (reference sequence).

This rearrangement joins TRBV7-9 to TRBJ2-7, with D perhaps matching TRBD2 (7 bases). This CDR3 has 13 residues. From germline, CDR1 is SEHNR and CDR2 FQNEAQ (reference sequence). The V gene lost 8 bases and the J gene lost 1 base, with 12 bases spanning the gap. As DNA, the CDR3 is TGTGCCAGCGGGGGGGCGGGTTCCTACGAGCAGTACGTC. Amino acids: CASGGAGSYEQYV.

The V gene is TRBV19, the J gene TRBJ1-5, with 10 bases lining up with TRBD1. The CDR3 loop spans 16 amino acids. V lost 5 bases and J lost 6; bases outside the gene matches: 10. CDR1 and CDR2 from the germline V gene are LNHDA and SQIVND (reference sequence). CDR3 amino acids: CASSPRTGGISQPQHF. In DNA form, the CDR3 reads TGTGCCAGTAGTCCCCGGACAGGGGGAATCTCTCAGCCCCAGCATTTT. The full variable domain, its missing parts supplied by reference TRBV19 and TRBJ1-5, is DGGITQSPKYLFRKEGQNVTLSCEQNLNHDAMYWYRQDPGQGLRLIYYSQIVNDFQKGDIAEGYSVSREKKESFPLTVTSAQKNPTAFYLCASSPRTGGISQPQHFGDGTRLSIL.

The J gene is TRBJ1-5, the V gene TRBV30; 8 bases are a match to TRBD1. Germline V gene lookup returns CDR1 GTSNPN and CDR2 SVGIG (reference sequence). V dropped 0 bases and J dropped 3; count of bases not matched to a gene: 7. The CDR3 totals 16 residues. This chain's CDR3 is CAWSVSGTGHNQPQHF. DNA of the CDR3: TGTGCCTGGAGTGTATCTGGGACAGGACACAATCAGCCCCAGCATTTT.

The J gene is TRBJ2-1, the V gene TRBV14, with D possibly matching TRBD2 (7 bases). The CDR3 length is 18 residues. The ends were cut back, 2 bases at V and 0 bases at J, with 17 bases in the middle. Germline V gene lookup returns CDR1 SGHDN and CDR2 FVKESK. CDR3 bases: TGTGCCAGCAGCCAACTAGCGGAGGGGGTAATCTCCTACAATGAGCAGTTCTTC. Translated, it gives CASSQLAEGVISYNEQFF.

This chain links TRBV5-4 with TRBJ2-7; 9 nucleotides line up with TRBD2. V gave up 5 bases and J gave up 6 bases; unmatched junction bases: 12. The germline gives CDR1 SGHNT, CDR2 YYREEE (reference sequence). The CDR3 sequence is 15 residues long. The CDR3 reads CASSISGGPHREQYF. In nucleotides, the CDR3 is TGTGCCAGCAGTATTAGCGGGGGCCCCCATCGCGAGCAGTACTTC.

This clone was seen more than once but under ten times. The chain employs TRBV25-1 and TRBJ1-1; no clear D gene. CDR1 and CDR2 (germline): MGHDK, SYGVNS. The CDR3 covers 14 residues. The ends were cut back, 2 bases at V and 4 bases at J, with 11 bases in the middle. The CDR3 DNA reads TGTGCCAGCAGTGAACGGACTCGGGGCACTGAAGCTTTCTTT. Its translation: CASSERTRGTEAFF.

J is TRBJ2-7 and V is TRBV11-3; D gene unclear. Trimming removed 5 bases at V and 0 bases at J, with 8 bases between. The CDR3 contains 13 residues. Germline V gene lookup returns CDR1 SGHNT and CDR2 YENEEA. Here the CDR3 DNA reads TGTGCCAGCAGCACCGAGGTCTCCTACGAGCAGTACTTC. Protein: CASSTEVSYEQYF. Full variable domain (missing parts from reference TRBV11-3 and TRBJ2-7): EAGVVQSPRYKIIEKKQPVAFWCNPISGHNTLYWYLQNLGQGPELLIRYENEEAVDDSQLPKDRFSAERLKGVDSTLKIQPAELGDSAVYLCASSTEVSYEQYFGPGTRLTVT.

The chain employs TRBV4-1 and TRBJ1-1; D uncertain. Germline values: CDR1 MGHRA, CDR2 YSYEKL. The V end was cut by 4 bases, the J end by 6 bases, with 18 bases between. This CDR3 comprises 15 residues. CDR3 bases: TGCGCCAGCAGCCTCCGGGGAGCCGTTTTCGCTGAAGCTTTCTTT. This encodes CASSLRGAVFAEAFF.

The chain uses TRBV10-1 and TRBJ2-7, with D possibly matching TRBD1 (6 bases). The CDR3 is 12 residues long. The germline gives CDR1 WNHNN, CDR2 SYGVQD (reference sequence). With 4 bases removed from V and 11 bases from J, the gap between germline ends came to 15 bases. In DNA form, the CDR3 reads TGCGCCAGCAGTGGCGAGGACAGATTCGAGTACTTC. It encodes CASSGEDRFEYF.

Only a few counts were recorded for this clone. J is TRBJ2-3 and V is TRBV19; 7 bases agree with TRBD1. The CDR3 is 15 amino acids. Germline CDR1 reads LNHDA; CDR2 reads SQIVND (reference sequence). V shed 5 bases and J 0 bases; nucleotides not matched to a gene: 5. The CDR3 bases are TGTGCCAGTAGTCGGACAGGCGAAAGCACAGATACGCAGTATTTT. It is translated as CASSRTGESTDTQYF.

The CDR3 protein is CSFRGTGNTGELFF. The CDR3, as DNA: TGCAGCTTTAGGGGGACGGGAAACACCGGGGAGCTGTTTTTT. The J gene is TRBJ2-2, the V gene TRBV29-1, with D possibly TRBD1 on 6 matching bases. Germline CDR1 and CDR2: SQVTM and ANQGSEA. The CDR3 is made up of 14 amino acids. Trimming pared 8 bases from V and 2 bases from J, leaving 15 bases between.

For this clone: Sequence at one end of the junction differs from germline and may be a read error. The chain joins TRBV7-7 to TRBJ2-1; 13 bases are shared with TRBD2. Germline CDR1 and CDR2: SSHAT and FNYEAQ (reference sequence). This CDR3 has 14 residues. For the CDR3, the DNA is TGTGCTAGCATCCCACTAGCGGGAGGGAATGAGCAGTTCTTC. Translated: CASIPLAGGNEQFF.

The CDR3 region has the DNA TGTGCCAGCAGCCCCCGGTCCATTAGTATTGAAGCTTTCTTT. This codes for CASSPRSISIEAFF. The gene calls are TRBV3-1 (or the pseudogene TRBV3-2) and TRBJ1-1; D is uncertain. Germline CDR1 LGHDT, CDR2 YNNKEL (reference sequence). The CDR3 has 14 residues. Trimming took 4 bases from V and 7 from J, leaving 16 bases between them.

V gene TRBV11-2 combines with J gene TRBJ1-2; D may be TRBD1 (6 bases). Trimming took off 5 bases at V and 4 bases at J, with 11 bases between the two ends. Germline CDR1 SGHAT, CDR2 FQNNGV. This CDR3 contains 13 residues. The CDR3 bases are TGTGCCAGCAGCGCTACAGGGAGCTATGGCTACACCTTC. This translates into CASSATGSYGYTF. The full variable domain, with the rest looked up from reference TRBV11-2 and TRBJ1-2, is EAGVAQSPRYKIIEKRQSVAFWCNPISGHATLYWYQQILGQGPKLLIQFQNNGVVDDSQLPKDRFSAERLKGVDSTLKIQPAKLEDSAVYLCASSATGSYGYTFGSGTRLTVV.

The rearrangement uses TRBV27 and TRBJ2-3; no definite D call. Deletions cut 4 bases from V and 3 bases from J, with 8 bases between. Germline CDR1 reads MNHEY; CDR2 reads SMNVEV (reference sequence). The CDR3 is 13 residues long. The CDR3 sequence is CASSSTLTDTQYF. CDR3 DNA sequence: TGTGCCAGCAGTTCCACTTTGACAGATACGCAGTATTTT.